This TCR beta chain comes out of a study of blood T cell repertoires in COVID-19. Across the whole study: PBMCs, B-cell-depleted T cells, or T cells provided the cDNA or gDNA that made up the material.

In the study's own analysis: For nucleated cells, counts were estimated from reference gene primer amplification. Sequencing was performed with immunoSEQ multiplex PCR; in TCRdb, only in-frame clones are kept and a portion is missing. V and J calls and clone size are those listed in that table; D and trimming were worked out from the DNA. The sample has more than 150,000 clones, 70% to 90% seen once; the top ten hold approximately 3%. The CDR3 contains 14 residues. Germline CDR1 and CDR2: SGHNT and YYREEE (reference sequence). V trimming: 4 bases; J trimming: 4 bases; junction bases outside the gene matches: 2.

This chain joins TRBV5-4 and TRBJ2-1; 10 positions agree with TRBD2. The sequencing sample was made of peripheral blood. This receptor was obtained from a man aged 55 to 70 with acute or convalescent COVID-19. CDR3 in DNA: TGTGCCAGCAGCCCGACTAGCGGGTACAATGAGCAGTTCTTC. Amino acid sequence: CASSPTSGYNEQFF.